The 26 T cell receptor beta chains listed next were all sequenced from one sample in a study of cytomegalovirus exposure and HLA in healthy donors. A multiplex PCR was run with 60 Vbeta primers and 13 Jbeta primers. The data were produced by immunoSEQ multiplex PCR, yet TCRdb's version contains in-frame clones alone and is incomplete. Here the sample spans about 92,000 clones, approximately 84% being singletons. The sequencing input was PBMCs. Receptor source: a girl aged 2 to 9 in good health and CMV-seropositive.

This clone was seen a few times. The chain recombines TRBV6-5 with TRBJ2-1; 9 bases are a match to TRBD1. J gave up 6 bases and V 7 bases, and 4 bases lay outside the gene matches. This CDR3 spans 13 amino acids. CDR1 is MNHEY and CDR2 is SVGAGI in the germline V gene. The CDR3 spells CASNPTGGNEQFF. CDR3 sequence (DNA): TGTGCCAGCAACCCGACAGGGGGCAATGAGCAGTTCTTC.

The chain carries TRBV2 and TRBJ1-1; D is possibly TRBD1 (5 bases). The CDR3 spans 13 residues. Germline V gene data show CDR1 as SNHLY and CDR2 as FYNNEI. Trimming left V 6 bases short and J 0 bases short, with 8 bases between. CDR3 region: CASRAQVNTEAFF. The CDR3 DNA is TGTGCCAGCAGAGCACAGGTGAACACTGAAGCTTTCTTT.

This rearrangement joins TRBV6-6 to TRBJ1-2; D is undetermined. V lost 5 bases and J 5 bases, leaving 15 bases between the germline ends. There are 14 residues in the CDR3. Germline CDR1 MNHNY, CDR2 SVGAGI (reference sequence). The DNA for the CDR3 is TGTGCCAGCAGTCGGGAGGGCGGTTCGTATGGCTACACCTTC. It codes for CASSREGGSYGYTF.

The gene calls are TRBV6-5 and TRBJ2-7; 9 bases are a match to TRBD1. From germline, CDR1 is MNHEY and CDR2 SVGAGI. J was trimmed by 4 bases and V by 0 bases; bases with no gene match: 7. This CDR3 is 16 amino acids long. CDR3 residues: CASSYSIEQGAYEQYF. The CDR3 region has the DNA TGTGCCAGCAGTTACTCGATAGAACAGGGGGCTTACGAGCAGTACTTC.

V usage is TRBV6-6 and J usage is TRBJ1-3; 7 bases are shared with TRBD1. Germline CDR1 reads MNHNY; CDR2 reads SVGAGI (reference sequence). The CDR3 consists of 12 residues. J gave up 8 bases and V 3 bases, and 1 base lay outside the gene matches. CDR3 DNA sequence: TGTGCCAGCAGTTATCAGGGGGACACCATATATTTT. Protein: CASSYQGDTIYF.

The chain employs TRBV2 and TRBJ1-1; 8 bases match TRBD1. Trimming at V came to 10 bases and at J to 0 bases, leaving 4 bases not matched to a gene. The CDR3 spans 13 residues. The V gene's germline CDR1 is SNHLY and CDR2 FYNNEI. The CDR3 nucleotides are TGTGCCATCTCGACAGGGGTGAACACTGAAGCTTTCTTT. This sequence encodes CAISTGVNTEAFF.

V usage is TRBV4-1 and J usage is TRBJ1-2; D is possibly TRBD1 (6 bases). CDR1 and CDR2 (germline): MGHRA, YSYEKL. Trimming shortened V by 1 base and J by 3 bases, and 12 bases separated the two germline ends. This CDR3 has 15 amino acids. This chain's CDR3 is CASSQVLAGDYGYTF. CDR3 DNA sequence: TGCGCCAGCAGCCAAGTATTAGCAGGGGACTATGGCTACACCTTC.

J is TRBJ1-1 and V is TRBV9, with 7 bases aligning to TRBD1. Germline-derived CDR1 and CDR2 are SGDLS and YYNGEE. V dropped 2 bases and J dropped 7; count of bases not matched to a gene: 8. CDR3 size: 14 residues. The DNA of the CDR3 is TGTGCCAGCAGCGTGGCAACAGGGGTCGGTGAAGCTTTCTTT. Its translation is CASSVATGVGEAFF.

CDR3: CASEPRDRGNRGQPQHF. CDR3 bases: TGTGCCAGCGAACCCCGGGACAGGGGAAACCGCGGTCAGCCCCAGCATTTT. This chain joins TRBV19 and TRBJ1-5; TRBD1 matches 10 bases. The CDR3 spans 17 residues. Germline CDR1 reads LNHDA; CDR2 reads SQIVND (reference sequence). V trimming: 9 bases; J trimming: 6 bases; junction bases outside the gene matches: 17. Based on the CDR3 plus reference TRBV19 and TRBJ1-5, the full variable domain is DGGITQSPKYLFRKEGQNVTLSCEQNLNHDAMYWYRQDPGQGLRLIYYSQIVNDFQKGDIAEGYSVSREKKESFPLTVTSAQKNPTAFYLCASEPRDRGNRGQPQHFGDGTRLSIL.

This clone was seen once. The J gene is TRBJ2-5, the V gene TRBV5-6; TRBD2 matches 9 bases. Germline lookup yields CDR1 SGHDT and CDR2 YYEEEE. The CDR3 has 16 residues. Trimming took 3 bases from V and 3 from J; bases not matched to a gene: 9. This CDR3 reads CASSSADRLAEETQYF. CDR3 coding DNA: TGTGCCAGCAGCTCCGCCGACAGACTAGCGGAAGAGACCCAGTACTTC.

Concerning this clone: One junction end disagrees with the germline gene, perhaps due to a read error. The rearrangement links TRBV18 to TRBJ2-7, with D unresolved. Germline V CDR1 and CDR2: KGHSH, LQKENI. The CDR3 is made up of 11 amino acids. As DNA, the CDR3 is TGTGCCAGCTTTCACGTCGTAAGCGAGGTCTTC. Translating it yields CASFHVVSEVF.

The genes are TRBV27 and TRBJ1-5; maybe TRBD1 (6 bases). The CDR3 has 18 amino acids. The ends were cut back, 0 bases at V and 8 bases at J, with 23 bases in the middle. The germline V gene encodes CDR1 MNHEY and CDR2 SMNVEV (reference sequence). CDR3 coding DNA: TGTGCCAGCAGTTTATCGAGTCTTCGGGGGGCGCCTTTTGAGCCCCAGCATTTT. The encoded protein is CASSLSSLRGAPFEPQHF.

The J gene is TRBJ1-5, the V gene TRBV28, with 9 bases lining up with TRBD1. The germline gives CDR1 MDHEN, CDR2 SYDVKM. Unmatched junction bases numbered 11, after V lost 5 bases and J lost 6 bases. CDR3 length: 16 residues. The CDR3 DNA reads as TGTGCCAGCAGTACGGCACAGGGGGCGCAGGGTCAGCCCCAGCATTTT. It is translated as CASSTAQGAQGQPQHF.

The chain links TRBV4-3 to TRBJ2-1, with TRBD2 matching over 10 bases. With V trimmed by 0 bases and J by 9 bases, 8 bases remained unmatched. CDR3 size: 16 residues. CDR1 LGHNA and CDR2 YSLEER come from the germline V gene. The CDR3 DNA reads TGCGCCAGCAGCCAAGAACAAGCGGGAGGGCCGGGTGAGCAGTTCTTC. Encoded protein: CASSQEQAGGPGEQFF.

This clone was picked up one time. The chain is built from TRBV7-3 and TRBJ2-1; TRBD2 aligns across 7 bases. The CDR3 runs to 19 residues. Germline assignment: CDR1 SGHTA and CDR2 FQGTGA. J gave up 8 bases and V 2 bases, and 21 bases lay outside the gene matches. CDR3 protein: CASSLLSGRAGMISDEQFF. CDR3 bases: TGTGCCAGCAGCTTATTATCGGGGAGAGCGGGAATGATAAGCGATGAGCAGTTCTTC.

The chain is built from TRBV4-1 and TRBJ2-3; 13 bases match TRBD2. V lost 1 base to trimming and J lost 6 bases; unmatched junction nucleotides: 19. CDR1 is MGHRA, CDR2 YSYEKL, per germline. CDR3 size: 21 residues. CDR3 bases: TGCGCCAGCAGCCAAGGACCTGGACTAGCGGGAGTTGGCGGAGAATTGGATACGCAGTATTTT. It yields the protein CASSQGPGLAGVGGELDTQYF.

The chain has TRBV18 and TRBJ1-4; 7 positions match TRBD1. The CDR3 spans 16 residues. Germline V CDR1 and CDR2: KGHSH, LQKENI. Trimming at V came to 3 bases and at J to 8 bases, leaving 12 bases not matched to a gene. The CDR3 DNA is TGTGCCAGCTCACCTACAACAAGGGACAGTGGCGAAAAACTGTTTTTT. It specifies CASSPTTRDSGEKLFF. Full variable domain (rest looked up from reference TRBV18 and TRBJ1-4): NAGVMQNPRHLVRRRGQEARLRCSPMKGHSHVYWYRQLPEEGLKFMVYLQKENIIDESGMPKERFSAEFPKEGPSILRIQQVVRGDSAAYFCASSPTTRDSGEKLFFGSGTQLSVL.

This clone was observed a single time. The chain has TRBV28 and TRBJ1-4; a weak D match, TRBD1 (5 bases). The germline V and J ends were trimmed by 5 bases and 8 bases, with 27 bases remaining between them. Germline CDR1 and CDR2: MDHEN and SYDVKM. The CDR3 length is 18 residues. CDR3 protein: CASSPGGEGGGLGEKLFF. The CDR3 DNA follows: TGTGCCAGCAGTCCCGGGGGTGAGGGCGGAGGGCTCGGCGAAAAACTGTTTTTT.

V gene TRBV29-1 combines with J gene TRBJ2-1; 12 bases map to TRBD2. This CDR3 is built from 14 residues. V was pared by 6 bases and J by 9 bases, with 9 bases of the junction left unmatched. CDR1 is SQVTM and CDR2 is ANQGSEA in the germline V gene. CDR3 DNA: TGCAGCGTCAAGGGGCTAGCGGGAGGGGTTGAGCAGTTCTTC. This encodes CSVKGLAGGVEQFF.

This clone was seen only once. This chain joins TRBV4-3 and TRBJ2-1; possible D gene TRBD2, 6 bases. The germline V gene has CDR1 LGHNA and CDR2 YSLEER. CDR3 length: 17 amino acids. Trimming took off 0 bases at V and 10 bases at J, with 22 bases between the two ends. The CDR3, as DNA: TGCGCCAGCAGCCAAGATATCCTAGCGTCTCGGAGGGGAGAGCAGTTCTTC. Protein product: CASSQDILASRRGEQFF.

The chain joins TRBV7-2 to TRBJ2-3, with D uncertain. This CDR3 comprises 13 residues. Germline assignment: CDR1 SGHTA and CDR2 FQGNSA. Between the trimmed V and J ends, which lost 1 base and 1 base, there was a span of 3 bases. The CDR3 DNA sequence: TGTGCCAGCAGCTTAGGAGGCACAGATACGCAGTATTTT. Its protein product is CASSLGGTDTQYF.

The CDR3 protein is CASSEMGLSYVNEQFF. CDR3 DNA: TGCGCCAGCAGCGAAATGGGCTTAAGTTATGTCAATGAGCAGTTCTTC. The rearrangement uses TRBV4-3 and TRBJ2-1; no clear D gene. Trimming took 5 bases from V and 6 from J, leaving 20 bases between them. Germline V gene lookup returns CDR1 LGHNA and CDR2 YSLEER. The CDR3 runs to 16 residues.

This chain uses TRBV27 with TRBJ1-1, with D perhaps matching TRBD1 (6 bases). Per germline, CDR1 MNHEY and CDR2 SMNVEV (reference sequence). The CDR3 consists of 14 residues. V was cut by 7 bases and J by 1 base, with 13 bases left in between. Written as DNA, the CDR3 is TGTGCCAGCACTTCGCTGGGGGCGAACACTGAAGCTTTCTTT. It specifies CASTSLGANTEAFF.

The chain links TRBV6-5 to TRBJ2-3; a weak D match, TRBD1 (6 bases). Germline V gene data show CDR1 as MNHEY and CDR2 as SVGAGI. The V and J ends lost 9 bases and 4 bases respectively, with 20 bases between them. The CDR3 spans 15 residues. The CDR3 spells CARRLDRRGSDTQYF. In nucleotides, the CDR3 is TGTGCCAGACGACTCGACCGCAGGGGTTCAGATACGCAGTATTTT.

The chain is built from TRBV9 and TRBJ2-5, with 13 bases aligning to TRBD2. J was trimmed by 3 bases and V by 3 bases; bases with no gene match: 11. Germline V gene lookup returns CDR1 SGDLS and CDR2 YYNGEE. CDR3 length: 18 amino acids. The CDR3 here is CASSARGGTSGTKETQYF. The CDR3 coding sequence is TGTGCCAGCAGCGCAAGAGGGGGGACTAGCGGGACCAAAGAGACCCAGTACTTC.

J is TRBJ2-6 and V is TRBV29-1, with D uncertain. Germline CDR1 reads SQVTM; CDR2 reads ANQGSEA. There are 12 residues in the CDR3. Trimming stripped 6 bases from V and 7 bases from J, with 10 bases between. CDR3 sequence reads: CSVANRANVLTF. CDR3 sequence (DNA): TGCAGCGTCGCGAATAGAGCCAACGTCCTGACTTTC.